The 10 T cell receptor beta chains presented below share a single source sample, sequenced in a study of PD-1 blockade in classical Hodgkin lymphoma. Produced via immunoSEQ multiplex PCR; TCRdb's table is partial and in-frame only. This sample has around 30,000 clones, with less than 80% found just once. After autologous stem cell transplantation all patients relapsed, and prior brentuximab vedotin exposure differed between cohorts. The specimen comprised peripheral blood mononuclear cells (PBMCs), sampled before the second cycle of nivolumab. All receptors derive from a human donor with classical Hodgkin lymphoma.

The rearrangement uses TRBV6-1 and TRBJ1-1; the D is unclear. CDR1 and CDR2 (germline): MNHNS, SASEGT. Trimming took off 2 bases at V and 3 bases at J, with 22 bases between the two ends. This CDR3 has 18 residues. CDR3: CASSENNGPSLGYTEAFF. CDR3 nucleotides: TGTGCCAGCAGTGAAAACAATGGTCCGTCTTTAGGGTACACTGAAGCTTTCTTT.

The rearrangement links TRBV7-8 to TRBJ2-3; 8 bases match TRBD1. V was pared by 6 bases and J by 4 bases, with 9 bases of the junction left unmatched. Germline CDR1 and CDR2: SGHVS and FQNEAQ. This CDR3 is 15 amino acids long. CDR3 residues: CASSQMTGASDTQYF. DNA of the CDR3: TGTGCCAGCAGTCAAATGACAGGGGCTTCAGATACGCAGTATTTT. Variable domain in full (rest from reference TRBV7-8 and TRBJ2-3): GAGVSQSPRYKVAKRGQDVALRCDPISGHVSLFWYQQALGQGPEFLTYFQNEAQLDKSGLPSDRFFAERPEGSVSTLKIQRTQQEDSAVYLCASSQMTGASDTQYFGPGTRLTVL.

This clone was recorded once. The rearrangement joins TRBV21-1 to TRBJ1-5; the table calls TRBD1, which could not be checked here. TRBV21-1 is tagged as a pseudogene. This CDR3 contains 17 residues. The CDR3 spells CASSRHKGTGGSQPQHF. The CDR3 nucleotides are TGTGCCAGCAGCAGGCATAAGGGGACAGGGGGGAGTCAGCCCCAGCATTTT.

V is TRBV11-3 and J is TRBJ2-2, with 9 bases that match TRBD2. The CDR3 is made up of 17 amino acids. The V and J ends lost 0 bases and 3 bases, in that order; junction bases with no gene match: 5. CDR1 is SGHNT, CDR2 YENEEA, per germline. DNA of the CDR3: TGTGCCAGCAGCTTAGATTCTAGCGGGGCCGACACCGGGGAGCTGTTTTTT. Translated, it gives CASSLDSSGADTGELFF.

For this clone: A much larger clone differs from this one at a single base, so this may be a read error. The chain combines TRBV7-8 with TRBJ2-7; D uncertain. The V and J ends lost 3 bases and 0 bases respectively, with 3 bases between them. The CDR3 extends over 12 amino acids. Per the germline V gene, CDR1 is SGHVS and CDR2 is FQNEAQ. CDR3 nucleotides: TGTGCCAGCAGCTTGAGCTCCTACGAGCAGTACTTC. It specifies CASSLSSYEQYF. Full variable domain (rest looked up from reference TRBV7-8 and TRBJ2-7): GAGVSQSPRYKVAKRGQDVALRCDPISGHVSLFWYQQALGQGPEFLTYFQNEAQLDKSGLPSDRFFAERPEGSVSTLKIQRTQQEDSAVYLCASSLSSYEQYFGPGTRLTVT.

The CDR3 loop reads CASSLERQGALRNTEAFF. The CDR3 DNA sequence: TGTGCCAGCAGCTTAGAACGACAGGGGGCGTTAAGGAACACTGAAGCTTTCTTT. The chain is built from TRBV11-3 and TRBJ1-1; 10 bases agree with TRBD1. Germline values: CDR1 SGHNT, CDR2 YENEEA. The V and J ends lost 0 bases and 1 base, in that order; junction bases with no gene match: 8. This CDR3 is built from 18 residues.

This chain uses TRBV28 with TRBJ2-5; D is possibly TRBD1 (6 bases). Between the trimmed V and J ends, which lost 3 bases and 5 bases, there was a span of 16 bases. Germline V CDR1 and CDR2: MDHEN, SYDVKM. The CDR3 is made up of 15 amino acids. The CDR3 DNA follows: TGTGCCAGCAGTTTCCGCCGGGACACCTTGGAGACCCAGTACTTC. Its protein is CASSFRRDTLETQYF.

J is TRBJ2-2 and V is TRBV5-4; TRBD2 might be the D (5 bases). Deletions cut 0 bases from V and 2 bases from J, with 11 bases between. The CDR3 covers 16 residues. Germline V gives CDR1 SGHNT, CDR2 YYREEE (reference sequence). The CDR3 DNA reads as TGTGCCAGCAGCTTGGATCTAGCTCCTAACACCGGGGAGCTGTTTTTT. Translated: CASSLDLAPNTGELFF.

This sequence joins TRBV29-1 and TRBJ2-7; D ambiguous. V was trimmed by 5 bases and J by 3 bases, leaving 8 bases between them. CDR1 is SQVTM and CDR2 is ANQGSEA in the germline V gene. This CDR3 has 11 residues. The CDR3 nucleotides read TGCAGCGTTTCCGAGTACTACGAGCAGTACTTC. Translation: CSVSEYYEQYF.

The chain uses TRBV7-2 and TRBJ1-2; no reliable D call. Trimming took off 0 bases at V and 7 bases at J, with 15 bases between the two ends. This CDR3 region has 15 residues. Germline CDR1 and CDR2: SGHTA and FQGNSA. The CDR3 reads CASSLALGEVGGYTF. The DNA for the CDR3 is TGTGCCAGCAGCTTAGCGCTTGGGGAAGTTGGTGGCTACACCTTC.